This TCR beta chain was identified in a study of human T cells and chemical hapten exposure. The wider study: Doses of diphenylcyclopropenone went to the patients' scalps weekly throughout the approximately 25-week study.

Study-level findings and limits: TCRs above 1 in 1000 frequency did not change with DPC sensitization.

Points on this clonotype: Its matching antigen is unknown.

TCRdb fed the RACE reads into MiXCR, producing one record per CDR3 protein. The data hold under 130,000 distinct CDR3 sequences, with 11% observed a single time. Time point here: patch test 1, 2 weeks after DPC sensitization. Treatment meaning: therapeutic diphenylcyclopropenone sensitization with weekly scalp DPC. Prior to each patch test being applied, blood was drawn. Total RNA was isolated from unfractionated whole blood. Trimming cost V 7 bases and J 6 bases, with 16 bases left between them. Germline V gene lookup returns CDR1 LGHDT and CDR2 YNNKEL (reference sequence). The CDR3 spans 14 residues.

The origin of this receptor is a woman between 35 and 50 years old with alopecia areata. Some clones in this sample may be carry-over from other donors' samples. J is TRBJ2-1 and V is TRBV3-1; D possibly corresponds to TRBD1 (5 bases). The sequencing here drew on whole blood, taken in connection with sensitization to the hapten diphenylcyclopropenone (DPC). The CDR3 spells CASKRDSNSNEQFF. CDR3 sequence (DNA): TGTGCCAGCAAGCGAGACAGCAACTCCAATGAGCAGTTCTTC.